This T cell receptor (beta chain) was sequenced for a study of regulatory T cells in long-lasting Graves disease. Noted time point: newly diagnosed GD, antithyroid drugs for less than 3 months. The TCR library was prepared using RNA isolated from PBMCs. Blood from the periphery, around 10 milliliters in all, was drawn into EDTA tubes. Concerning this clonotype: Antigen unknown.

V was cut by 0 bases and J by 0 bases, with 19 bases left in between. The CDR3 runs to 18 residues. The V gene's germline CDR1 is SGDLS and CDR2 YYNGEE. General study points: Lower TCR diversity was seen in persistent Graves' patients than in newly diagnosed ones. New patients shared 750 to 1,000 public clonotypes, fewer than the approximately 2,700 shared by persistent patients. Researchers reported studying only peripheral blood, not thyroid tissue.

Construction of the TCR beta libraries employed iRepertoire HTBI primers in conjunction with Arm-PCR of CDR3 regions. TCRdb re-analysed the multiplex PCR reads in MiXCR, keeping a single row per CDR3 protein. Found here are 250,000 to 400,000 distinct CDR3 sequences, 18% of them singletons; the top ten hold 35% to 45%. Sequenced material: peripheral blood mononuclear cells (PBMCs), taken at new diagnosis, from a patient treated with antithyroid drugs. The chain uses TRBV9 and TRBJ2-7, with D possibly matching TRBD2 (6 bases). The sequence was collected from a female donor with Graves disease. The CDR3 coding sequence is TGTGCCAGCAGCGTAGGGACCTCTGCGGAGCGGGTCTCCTACGAGCAGTACTTC. Residues: CASSVGTSAERVSYEQYF.